The 27 T cell receptor beta chains below were found in one sample sequenced in a study of blood T cell repertoires in COVID-19. Measured with immunoSEQ multiplex PCR; TCRdb has only the in-frame clones, and not every one. The sample lists about 39,000 clones, about 89% occurring once. The sequenced sample consisted of peripheral blood. The receptors derive from a man in his forties or fifties with active COVID-19.

This chain uses TRBV2 with TRBJ2-3, with TRBD1 identical over 9 bases. The CDR3 has 16 amino acids. The ends lost 6 bases at V and 0 bases at J; junction bases unmatched: 7. Looked up from germline, CDR1 is SNHLY and CDR2 is FYNNEI. The CDR3 loop is CASRDRGGSSTDTQYF. The CDR3 DNA reads TGTGCCAGCAGAGACAGGGGGGGTTCTAGCACAGATACGCAGTATTTT.

The CDR3 DNA sequence: TGTGCCAGCAGCTTTGGGTTACAGAGCAATCAGCCCCAGCATTTT. This sequence encodes CASSFGLQSNQPQHF. The genes are TRBV5-6 and TRBJ1-5; D is uncertain. The CDR3 extends over 15 amino acids. Trimming left V 2 bases short and J 1 base short, with 10 bases between. Germline CDR1 reads SGHDT; CDR2 reads YYEEEE.

A single count supports this clone. This sequence joins TRBV10-2 and TRBJ2-7; TRBD2 matches at 10 bases. The CDR3 sequence is 14 residues long. Germline assignment: CDR1 WSHSY and CDR2 SAAADI. The V gene end was trimmed by 6 bases and the J gene end by 5 bases; junction bases not matched to a gene: 7. The CDR3 is CASSLAGAGNEQYF. The CDR3 DNA reads TGCGCCAGCAGCCTAGCGGGAGCCGGAAACGAGCAGTACTTC.

V and J are TRBV5-4 and TRBJ1-2; 9 bases agree with TRBD1. This CDR3 comprises 14 residues. Per germline, CDR1 SGHNT and CDR2 YYREEE (reference sequence). J lost 3 bases, V lost 4 bases, and 4 bases had no gene match. The chain's CDR3 is CASSTRTGDYGYTF. Here the CDR3 DNA reads TGTGCCAGCAGCACCCGGACAGGGGACTATGGCTACACCTTC. Drawing the rest from reference TRBV5-4 and TRBJ1-2, the complete variable domain is ETGVTQSPTHLIKTRGQQVTLRCSSQSGHNTVSWYQQALGQGPQFIFQYYREEENGRGNFPPRFSGLQFPNYSSELNVNALELDDSALYLCASSTRTGDYGYTFGSGTRLTVV.

This clone showed up just once. The CDR3 loop reads CASARGFNQPQHF. The CDR3 nucleotides read TGTGCCAGTGCCAGAGGTTTTAATCAGCCCCAGCATTTT. The genes are TRBV14 and TRBJ1-5; D remains ambiguous. This CDR3 has 13 residues. Trimming cost V 9 bases and J 4 bases, with 13 bases left between them. In germline, CDR1 is SGHDN, CDR2 FVKESK. Variable domain in full (rest from reference TRBV14 and TRBJ1-5): EAGVTQFPSHSVIEKGQTVTLRCDPISGHDNLYWYRRVMGKEIKFLLHFVKESKQDESGMPNNRFLAERTGGTYSTLKVQPAELEDSGVYFCASARGFNQPQHFGDGTRLSIL.

This chain uses TRBV7-2 with TRBJ1-1; weak D call: TRBD1 (6 bases). Germline V CDR1 and CDR2: SGHTA, FQGNSA. CDR3 length equals 15 residues. V shed 3 bases and J shed 4 bases, with 15 bases lying between them. This chain's CDR3 is CASSFSTQGSTEAFF. In nucleotides, the CDR3 is TGTGCCAGCAGCTTTTCCACCCAGGGGAGCACTGAAGCTTTCTTT.

This chain uses TRBV2 with TRBJ1-2, with a tentative D call TRBD1 (5 bases). CDR1 SNHLY and CDR2 FYNNEI come from the germline V gene. The germline V and J ends were trimmed by 5 bases and 3 bases, with 10 bases remaining between them. The CDR3 covers 13 residues. The CDR3 sequence is CASSSGPDYGYTF. Written as DNA, the CDR3 is TGTGCCAGCAGTTCAGGGCCCGACTATGGCTACACCTTC.

The rearrangement uses TRBV10-3 and TRBJ2-1, with TRBD2 matching 15 bases. Germline values: CDR1 ENHRY, CDR2 SYGVKD. V trimming: 7 bases; J trimming: 9 bases; junction bases outside the gene matches: 7. The CDR3 has 15 amino acids. CDR3 sequence reads: CAITGTSGGRGEQFF. Here the CDR3 DNA reads TGTGCCATCACCGGGACTAGCGGGGGGAGGGGTGAGCAGTTCTTC.

CDR3 nucleotide sequence: TGTGCCAGCAGCAGGGGCCCCCCTAGCGGGGGGGTGTGGGAGCAGTACTTC. It translates to CASSRGPPSGGVWEQYF. The chain combines TRBV5-6 with TRBJ2-7; 12 bases are shared with TRBD2. Germline assignment: CDR1 SGHDT and CDR2 YYEEEE. This CDR3 has 17 residues. With V trimmed by 4 bases and J by 7 bases, 15 bases remained unmatched.

The V and J genes are TRBV5-1 and TRBJ1-1; D unresolved. Trimming stripped 0 bases from V and 7 bases from J, with 7 bases between. This CDR3 spans 12 amino acids. Germline assignment: CDR1 SGHRS and CDR2 YFSETQ. The CDR3: CASSLEGGEAFF. CDR3 nucleotide sequence: TGCGCCAGCAGCTTGGAAGGAGGTGAAGCTTTCTTT.

The chain uses TRBV7-9 and TRBJ2-4; TRBD1 matches 7 bases. From germline, CDR1 is SEHNR and CDR2 FQNEAQ (reference sequence). V lost 5 bases, J lost 5 bases, and 6 bases stayed unmatched. The CDR3 contains 14 residues. Here the CDR3 DNA reads TGTGCCAGCAGCCCGACAGGGCCGGAAAACATTCAGTACTTC. It is translated as CASSPTGPENIQYF.

The rearrangement uses TRBV2 and TRBJ1-6, with D uncertain. The V gene's germline CDR1 is SNHLY and CDR2 FYNNEI. The CDR3 sequence is 13 residues long. The CDR3 loop is CTLSGLENSPLHF. The CDR3 nucleotides read TGTACGCTCTCTGGACTGGAAAATTCACCCCTCCACTTT.

The rearrangement links TRBV15 to TRBJ2-7; D unresolved. Germline V gene data show CDR1 as LNHNV and CDR2 as YYDKDF (reference sequence). Trimming shortened V by 0 bases and J by 7 bases, and 16 bases separated the two germline ends. The CDR3 loop spans 15 amino acids. Written as DNA, the CDR3 is TGTGCCACCAGCAGAGACCCAACAAAAGCACAGGAGCAGTACTTC. This translates into CATSRDPTKAQEQYF. Variable domain in full (rest from reference TRBV15 and TRBJ2-7): DAMVIQNPRYQVTQFGKPVTLSCSQTLNHNVMYWYQQKSSQAPKLLFHYYDKDFNNEADTPDNFQSRRPNTSFCFLDIRSPGLGDTAMYLCATSRDPTKAQEQYFGPGTRLTVT.

The chain couples TRBV28 to TRBJ1-4, with unresolved D. The V gene lost 3 bases and the J gene lost 7 bases, with 3 bases spanning the gap. CDR1 is MDHEN, CDR2 SYDVKM, per germline. CDR3 length: 11 residues. CDR3 region: CASSFGEKLFF. DNA of the CDR3: TGTGCCAGCAGTTTCGGTGAAAAACTGTTTTTT.

This chain links TRBV21-1 with TRBJ2-1; the D call of TRBD2 is as the table states it, not checked on the DNA. TRBV21-1 is marked as a pseudogene. The CDR3 has 16 residues. The CDR3 region is CASSKAGGRCRNEQFF. As DNA, the CDR3 is TGTGCCAGCAGCAAAGCGGGAGGCCGGTGCAGGAATGAGCAGTTCTTC.

This clone was picked up one time. The rearrangement uses TRBV7-9 and TRBJ1-1; D gene uncertain. In germline, CDR1 is SEHNR, CDR2 FQNEAQ (reference sequence). Trimming stripped 7 bases from V and 0 bases from J, with 12 bases between. The CDR3 loop spans 14 amino acids. The CDR3 loop reads CASNERRLNTEAFF. CDR3 in DNA: TGTGCCAGCAACGAGAGGAGGCTGAACACTGAAGCTTTCTTT.

The chain carries TRBV15 and TRBJ2-4; 7 bases match TRBD2. Unmatched junction bases numbered 17, after V lost 5 bases and J lost 7 bases. CDR3 length: 17 amino acids. In germline, CDR1 is LNHNV, CDR2 YYDKDF (reference sequence). CDR3 coding DNA: TGTGCCACCAGCCCCCGGTCGGGGGAGGGGAGAGGGAACATTCAGTACTTC. Protein product: CATSPRSGEGRGNIQYF.

J is TRBJ2-5 and V is TRBV29-1; D remains unclear. The germline V gene encodes CDR1 SQVTM and CDR2 ANQGSEA. Trimming left V 4 bases short and J 2 bases short, with 17 bases between. The CDR3 loop spans 15 amino acids. CDR3 region: CSVGPHLRPQETQYF. The DNA for the CDR3 is TGCAGCGTTGGGCCCCACTTGCGGCCACAAGAGACCCAGTACTTC.

The rearrangement links TRBV28 to TRBJ1-2; possibly TRBD1 for D (5 bases). V shed 1 base and J shed 5 bases, with 20 bases lying between them. The germline V gene encodes CDR1 MDHEN and CDR2 SYDVKM. There are 17 residues in the CDR3. The CDR3 here is CASSLLGLRPFGYGYTF. In DNA form, the CDR3 reads TGTGCCAGCAGTTTATTGGGGCTCCGACCGTTCGGGTATGGCTACACCTTC.

In its sample, this clone was seen once. The gene calls are TRBV7-2 and TRBJ1-1, with 8 bases aligning to TRBD1. Germline CDR1 SGHTA, CDR2 FQGNSA. CDR3 length: 14 residues. The junction had 5 bases not matched to a gene; V was cut back by 7 bases and J by 1 base. The CDR3: CASTGQGANTEAFF. CDR3 nucleotide sequence: TGTGCCAGCACGGGTCAGGGGGCGAACACTGAAGCTTTCTTT.

This clone came up once. The chain uses TRBV6-5 and TRBJ1-3; no clear D. This CDR3 has 15 residues. V was clipped by 7 bases and J by 4 bases, with 17 bases between them. Germline assignment: CDR1 MNHEY and CDR2 SVGAGI. CDR3 nucleotides: TGTGCCAGCACGCGCCTGGTCCCGCACGGAAACACCATATATTTT. The encoded protein is CASTRLVPHGNTIYF.

This rearrangement joins TRBV19 to TRBJ1-1; 10 nucleotides line up with TRBD1. Per germline, CDR1 LNHDA and CDR2 SQIVND (reference sequence). This CDR3 is built from 16 residues. V gave up 4 bases and J gave up 1 base; unmatched junction bases: 6. CDR3: CASSNGRDRGNTEAFF. CDR3 DNA sequence: TGTGCCAGTAGTAATGGTAGGGACAGGGGGAACACTGAAGCTTTCTTT.

The V call is TRBV29-1, the J call TRBJ2-3, with D possibly matching TRBD2 (6 bases). Germline CDR1 is SQVTM and CDR2 is ANQGSEA. Trimming stripped 5 bases from V and 2 bases from J, with 11 bases between. The CDR3 has 13 residues. Written as DNA, the CDR3 is TGCAGCGTTAGGACTATCTTCACAGATACGCAGTATTTT. Translating it yields CSVRTIFTDTQYF.

V gene TRBV5-8 combines with J gene TRBJ2-3, with TRBD2 matching over 10 bases. The CDR3 has 19 amino acids. Trimming at V came to 0 bases and at J to 0 bases, leaving 10 bases not matched to a gene. Germline CDR1 reads SGHTS; CDR2 reads YDEGEE. CDR3 sequence: CASSLASGSRLSSTDTQYF. The CDR3 DNA is TGTGCCAGCAGCTTGGCTAGCGGGAGTAGGCTTTCGAGCACAGATACGCAGTATTTT.

This clone was seen only once. The CDR3, as DNA: TGTGCCAGCAGTGAGACCGGGACAGACAATCAGCCCCAGCATTTT. Protein sequence: CASSETGTDNQPQHF. The chain carries TRBV6-1 and TRBJ1-5; 7 bases map to TRBD1. The germline V gene encodes CDR1 MNHNS and CDR2 SASEGT. V was clipped by 3 bases and J by 3 bases; unmatched bases: 5. The CDR3 is made up of 15 amino acids.

The gene calls are TRBV30 and TRBJ2-1, with TRBD2 matching over 11 bases. This CDR3 contains 20 residues. Trimming removed 4 bases from V and 2 bases from J; junction bases left unmatched: 19. Germline CDR1 is GTSNPN and CDR2 is SVGIG (reference sequence). CDR3 loop: CAWKPFAPGTSGATYNEQFF. The CDR3 nucleotides are TGTGCCTGGAAGCCTTTCGCCCCCGGGACTAGCGGAGCGACCTACAATGAGCAGTTCTTC. The variable domain in full, with the rest retrieved from reference TRBV30 and TRBJ2-1, is SQTIHQWPATLVQPVGSPLSLECTVEGTSNPNLYWYRQAAGRGLQLLFYSVGIGQISSEVPQNLSASRPQDRQFILSSKKLLLSDSGFYLCAWKPFAPGTSGATYNEQFFGPGTRLTVL.

V usage is TRBV6-6 and J usage is TRBJ2-1; a possible D gene is TRBD1 (7 bases). Germline V gives CDR1 MNHNY, CDR2 SVGAGI (reference sequence). Trimming pared 3 bases from V and 3 bases from J, leaving 15 bases between. The CDR3 totals 16 residues. The CDR3 protein is CASSYGGTDYYNEQFF. The CDR3 DNA is TGTGCCAGCAGTTATGGGGGGACAGACTACTACAATGAGCAGTTCTTC.